The sequence of this T cell receptor beta chain was determined in a study of liver allograft versus peripheral blood T cells. As for the study in general: Transplanted livers held T cell receptor repertoires, and these were compared with repertoires in recipients' peripheral blood.

With V trimmed by 2 bases and J by 3 bases, 2 bases remained unmatched. The germline CDR1 and CDR2 sequences are LNHDA and SQIVND (reference sequence). The CDR3 length is 16 residues. This clonotype was seen a few times. No antigen is known for it. MiXCR, run by TCRdb on the reads, gives a single entry per CDR3 protein. The data contain 5,500 to 7,500 distinct CDR3 sequences, roughly 17% of them singletons. Broader study findings: It was reported that the T cell receptor repertoires found inside liver allografts differed from those that were detected in peripheral blood.

This TCR was sampled from a human patient who had a liver transplant. The graft donor may be the source of some T cells. The chain combines TRBV19 with TRBJ2-3, with 13 bases lining up with TRBD2. CDR3 DNA sequence: TGTGCCAGTAGTATACGGACTAGCGGGGGAACAGATACGCAGTATTTT. Translation: CASSIRTSGGTDTQYF.